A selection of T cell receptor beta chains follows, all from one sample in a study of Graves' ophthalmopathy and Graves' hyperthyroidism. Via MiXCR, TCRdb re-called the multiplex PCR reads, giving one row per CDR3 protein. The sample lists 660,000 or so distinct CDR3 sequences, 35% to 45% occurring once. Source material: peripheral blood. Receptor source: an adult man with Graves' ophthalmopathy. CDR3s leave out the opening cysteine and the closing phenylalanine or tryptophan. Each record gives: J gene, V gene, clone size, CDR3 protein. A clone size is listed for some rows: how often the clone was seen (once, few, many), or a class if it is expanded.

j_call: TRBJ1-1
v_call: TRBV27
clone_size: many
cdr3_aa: ASSPGTAEAF

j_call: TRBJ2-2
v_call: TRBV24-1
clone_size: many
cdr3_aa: ATSDLWDGGELF

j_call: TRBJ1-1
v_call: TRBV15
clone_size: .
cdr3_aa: ATSRDKGETPEAF

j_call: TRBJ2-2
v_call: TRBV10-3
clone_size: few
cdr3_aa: ASSGGAGYVGELF

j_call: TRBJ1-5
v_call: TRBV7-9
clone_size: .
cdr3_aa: ASSLEAVRGQPQH

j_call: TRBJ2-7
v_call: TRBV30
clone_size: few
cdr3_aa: ASSEESYEQY

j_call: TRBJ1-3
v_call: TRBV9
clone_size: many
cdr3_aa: ASSVGSGFGNTIY

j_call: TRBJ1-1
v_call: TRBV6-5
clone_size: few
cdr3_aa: ASSPWGPNTEAF

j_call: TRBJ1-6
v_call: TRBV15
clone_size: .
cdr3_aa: ATSREGFSNSPLH

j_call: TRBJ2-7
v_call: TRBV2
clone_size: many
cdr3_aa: ASSEVEDYEQY

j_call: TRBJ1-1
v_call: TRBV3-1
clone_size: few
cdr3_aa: ASSTLRGIEAF

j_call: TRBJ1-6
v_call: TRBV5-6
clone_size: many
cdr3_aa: ASSLVGQGANSPLH

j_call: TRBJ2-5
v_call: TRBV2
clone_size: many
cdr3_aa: ASSEMTAQETQY

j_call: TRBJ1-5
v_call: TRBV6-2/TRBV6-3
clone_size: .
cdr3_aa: ASSYTDSSNQPQH

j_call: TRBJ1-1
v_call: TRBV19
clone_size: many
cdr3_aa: ASSTAGQGQAF

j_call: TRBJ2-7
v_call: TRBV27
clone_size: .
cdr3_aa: ASSIDRGRSYEQY

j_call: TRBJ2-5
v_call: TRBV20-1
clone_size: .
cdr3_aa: SASRLAGETQY

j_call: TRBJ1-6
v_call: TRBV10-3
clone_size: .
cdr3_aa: AISPGTGGNSPLH

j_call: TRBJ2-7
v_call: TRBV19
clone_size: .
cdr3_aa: ASSSPRVAGGNYEQY

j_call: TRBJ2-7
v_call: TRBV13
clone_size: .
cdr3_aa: ASSLGPAGSYEQY

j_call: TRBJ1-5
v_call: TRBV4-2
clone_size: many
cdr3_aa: ASSQDLGSSNQPQH

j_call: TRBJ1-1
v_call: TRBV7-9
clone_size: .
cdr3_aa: ASSLGWGNTEAF

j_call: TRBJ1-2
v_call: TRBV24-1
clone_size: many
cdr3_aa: ATSDSAAVGPYGYT

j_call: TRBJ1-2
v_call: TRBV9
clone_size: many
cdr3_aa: ASAGGTGMDGYT

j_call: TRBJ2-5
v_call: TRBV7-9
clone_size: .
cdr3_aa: ASSLSEAGETQY

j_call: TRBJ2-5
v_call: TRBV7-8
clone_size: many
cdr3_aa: ASSLGASGGPLQETQY

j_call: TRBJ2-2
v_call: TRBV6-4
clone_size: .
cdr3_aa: ASSRQGAHTGELF

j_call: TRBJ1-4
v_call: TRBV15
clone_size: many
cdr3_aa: ATSRPLLREKLF

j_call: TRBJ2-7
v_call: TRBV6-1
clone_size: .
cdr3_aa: AGSPGGSYEQY

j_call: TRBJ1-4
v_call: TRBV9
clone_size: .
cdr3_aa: ASSQAKLGEKLF

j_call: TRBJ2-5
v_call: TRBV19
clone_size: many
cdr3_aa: ASSMGVETQY

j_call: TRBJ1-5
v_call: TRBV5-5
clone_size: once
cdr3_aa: ASSPGPAGPQH

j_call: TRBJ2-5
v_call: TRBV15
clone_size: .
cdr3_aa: ATSRGRGRERAQY

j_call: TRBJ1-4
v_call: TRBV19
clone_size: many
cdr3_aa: ASSFRQERSEKLF

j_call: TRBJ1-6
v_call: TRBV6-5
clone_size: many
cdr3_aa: ASSPTGADSPLH

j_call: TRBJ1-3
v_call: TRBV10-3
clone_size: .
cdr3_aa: ASRKTGTLPGNTIY

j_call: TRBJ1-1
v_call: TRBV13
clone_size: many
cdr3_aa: ASSRREATEAF

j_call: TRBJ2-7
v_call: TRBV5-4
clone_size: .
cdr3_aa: ASSSDRASGRPYEQC